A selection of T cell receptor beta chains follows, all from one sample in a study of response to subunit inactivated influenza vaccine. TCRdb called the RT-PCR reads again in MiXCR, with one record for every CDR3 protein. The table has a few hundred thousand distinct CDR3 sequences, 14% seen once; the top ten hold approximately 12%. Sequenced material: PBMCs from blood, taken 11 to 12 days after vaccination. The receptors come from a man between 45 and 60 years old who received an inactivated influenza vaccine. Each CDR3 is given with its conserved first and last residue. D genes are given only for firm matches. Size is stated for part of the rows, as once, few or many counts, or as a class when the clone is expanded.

CDR3 protein: CASSPADNTGELFF
CDR3 DNA: TGTGCCAGCTCACCCGCAGACAACACCGGGGAGCTGTTTTTT
clone size: few
V gene: TRBV18
J gene: TRBJ2-2
CDR3 length: 14
D gene: -

CDR3 protein: CASSDQGGVSYEQYF
CDR3 DNA: TGTGCCAGCAGTGACCAAGGGGGGGTGTCGTACGAGCAGTACTTC
clone size: -
V gene: TRBV25-1
J gene: TRBJ2-7
CDR3 length: 15
D gene: -

CDR3 protein: CASSRPSGTNYEQYF
CDR3 DNA: TGTGCCAGCAGCCGACCTAGCGGAACTAACTACGAGCAGTACTTC
clone size: few
V gene: TRBV2
J gene: TRBJ2-7
CDR3 length: 15
D gene: TRBD2

CDR3 protein: CASSLTSGEGETQYF
CDR3 DNA: TGTGCCAGCAGCTTAACGTCAGGGGAGGGAGAGACCCAGTACTTC
clone size: -
V gene: TRBV7-3
J gene: TRBJ2-5
CDR3 length: 15
D gene: -

CDR3 protein: CASGTQGLNTEAFF
CDR3 DNA: TGCGCCAGCGGGACACAGGGGCTGAACACTGAAGCTTTCTTT
clone size: few
V gene: TRBV5-1
J gene: TRBJ1-1
CDR3 length: 14
D gene: TRBD1

CDR3 protein: CASSDSKRSTDTQYF
CDR3 DNA: TGTGCCAGCAGTGACTCGAAGCGATCCACAGATACGCAGTATTTT
clone size: few
V gene: TRBV6-4
J gene: TRBJ2-3
CDR3 length: 15
D gene: -

CDR3 protein: CASSQAPGTGGEKLFF
CDR3 DNA: TGCGCCAGCAGCCAAGCACCCGGGACAGGGGGTGAAAAACTGTTTTTT
clone size: few
V gene: TRBV4-3
J gene: TRBJ1-4
CDR3 length: 16
D gene: TRBD1

CDR3 protein: CASSQPGTGNTEAFF
CDR3 DNA: TGTGCCAGCAGCCAACCCGGGACAGGAAACACTGAAGCTTTCTTT
clone size: few
V gene: TRBV4-2
J gene: TRBJ1-1
CDR3 length: 15
D gene: TRBD1

CDR3 protein: CSAPVNRNSYEQYF
CDR3 DNA: TGCAGTGCCCCAGTTAACCGTAATTCCTACGAGCAGTACTTC
clone size: many
V gene: TRBV20-1
J gene: TRBJ2-7
CDR3 length: 14
D gene: -

CDR3 protein: CASSKDGITYEQYF
CDR3 DNA: TGTGCCAGCAGCAAAGATGGGATTACCTACGAGCAGTACTTC
clone size: -
V gene: TRBV7-8
J gene: TRBJ2-7
CDR3 length: 14
D gene: -